These T cell receptor beta chains were read from a single sample in a study of T cell repertoires in cytomegalovirus infection. TCRdb re-derived calls from the reads in MiXCR, one entry per CDR3 protein. Of just under 500,000 distinct CDR3 sequences listed, 33% were seen once; the top ten hold roughly 16%. No antigen is known for these receptors. The sample in question was cultured PBMCs, obtained from culture after CMV antigen stimulation. The source is a human donor in good health (CMV status not recorded). Some clones in this sample may be carry-over from other donors' samples. Both conserved end residues are part of each CDR3. The order of the fields is CDR3 length, V gene, J gene, D gene, clone size, CDR3 protein, CDR3 DNA. The D gene is left open where the match is weak. Rows may omit the clone size; those that give it use once, few, many or a size class.

>16|TRBV11-2|TRBJ2-5|TRBD2|.
CASSPLTSGIRETQYF
TGTGCCAGCAGCCCCCTGACTAGCGGGATAAGGGAGACCCAGTACTTC
>17|TRBV7-2|TRBJ1-5|.|many
CASSLGWGIISNQPQHF
TGTGCCAGCAGCTTAGGTTGGGGAATAATTAGCAATCAGCCCCAGCATTTT
>18|TRBV7-6|TRBJ2-5|TRBD2|.
CASSSLRTSGRARETQYF
TGTGCCAGCAGCTCCCTCCGAACTAGCGGGAGGGCCAGGGAGACCCAGTACTTC
>15|TRBV7-2|TRBJ1-4|.|few
CASSPNQGVNEKLFF
TGTGCCAGCAGCCCTAATCAGGGAGTTAATGAAAAACTGTTTTTT
>17|TRBV7-2|TRBJ2-2|TRBD2|few
CASSPTSGRKDTGELFF
TGTGCCAGCAGCCCGACTAGCGGGAGAAAGGACACCGGGGAGCTGTTTTTT
>16|TRBV5-4|TRBJ2-3|TRBD2|.
CASSAIAGKRADTQYF
TGTGCCAGCAGCGCTATAGCGGGGAAGCGTGCAGATACGCAGTATTTT
>16|TRBV6-5|TRBJ2-3|.|.
CASSYGATLSTDTQYF
TGTGCCAGCAGTTACGGAGCGACGCTTAGCACAGATACGCAGTATTTT
>15|TRBV7-9|TRBJ1-1|TRBD1|few
CASSPGTAMNTEAFF
TGTGCCAGCAGCCCAGGGACAGCCATGAACACTGAAGCTTTCTTT
>13|TRBV20-1|TRBJ2-5|.|few
CSALLGGPETQYF
TGCAGTGCCCTACTCGGGGGGCCAGAGACCCAGTACTTC
>17|TRBV7-8|TRBJ2-7|TRBD2|many
CASSSPGTSGRGYEQYF
TGTGCCAGCAGCTCTCCCGGGACTAGCGGCAGAGGCTACGAGCAGTACTTC
>13|TRBV20-1|TRBJ2-3|.|few
CSARVGTTDTQYF
TGCAGTGCTAGAGTGGGCACCACAGATACGCAGTATTTT
>14|TRBV27|TRBJ2-5|.|.
CASSFSSRQETQYF
TGTGCCAGCAGTTTTTCTAGCCGACAAGAGACCCAGTACTTC
>13|TRBV7-3|TRBJ2-7|.|few
CASSLTAGNEQYF
TGTGCCAGCAGCTTAACCGCGGGTAACGAGCAGTACTTC
>17|TRBV20-1|TRBJ2-3|.|many
CSARSGTAGLRTDTQYF
TGCAGTGCTAGATCCGGGACAGCGGGACTCCGCACAGATACGCAGTATTTT
>12|TRBV20-1|TRBJ2-5|.|few
CSASRGQETQYF
TGCAGTGCGTCGAGAGGCCAAGAGACCCAGTACTTC
>13|TRBV5-1|TRBJ1-1|.|few
CASSDQQNTEAFF
TGCGCCAGCAGCGATCAGCAGAACACTGAAGCTTTCTTT
>14|TRBV11-1|TRBJ2-5|.|many
CASSFQGGGETQYF
TGTGCCAGCAGCTTTCAGGGTGGTGGAGAGACCCAGTACTTC
>14|TRBV6-5|TRBJ1-2|.|few
CASTAGQGNYGYTF
TGTGCCAGCACCGCTGGGCAGGGCAACTATGGCTACACCTTC
>15|TRBV6-5|TRBJ1-3|TRBD1|few
CASSYGTASGNTIYF
TGTGCCAGCAGTTACGGGACAGCTTCTGGAAACACCATATATTTT
>17|TRBV6-6|TRBJ2-3|.|.
CASSYSIGTGGADTQYF
TGTGCCAGCAGTTACTCGATCGGAACAGGGGGGGCAGATACGCAGTATTTT
>14|TRBV6-6|TRBJ1-5|.|.
CASSYSGPGGVQLF
TGTGCCAGCAGTTACTCTGGGCCGGGGGGGGTTCAACTTTTT
>17|TRBV2|TRBJ2-6|.|.
CASTPLQVSSGANVLTF
TGTGCCAGCACCCCCCTCCAGGTTAGCTCTGGGGCCAACGTCCTGACTTTC
>16|TRBV5-4|TRBJ2-3|TRBD2|few
CASSPGGSGRLGAQYF
TGTGCCAGCAGCCCGGGAGGAAGCGGGAGGCTGGGGGCGCAGTATTTT
>21|TRBV28|TRBJ2-5|TRBD2|.
CASCDRSRTGLAGGGEETQYF
TGTGCCAGCTGTGACCGTAGTAGGACGGGACTAGCGGGAGGAGGAGAAGAGACCCAGTACTTC
>17|TRBV12-3/TRBV12-4|TRBJ2-1|TRBD2|.
CASSFGRVSGTYNEQFF
TGTGCCAGCAGTTTCGGCCGCGTAAGCGGGACGTACAATGAGCAGTTCTTC
>17|TRBV4-3|TRBJ2-1|TRBD2|.
CASSHYSGRFTDNEQFF
TGCGCCAGCAGCCACTATAGCGGGAGATTTACTGACAATGAGCAGTTCTTC
>16|TRBV28|TRBJ2-5|TRBD2|few
CASSSRLAGDQETQYF
TGTGCCAGCAGTTCGCGACTAGCGGGGGATCAAGAGACCCAGTACTTC
>14|TRBV5-1|TRBJ2-1|.|once
CASSSTPGANEQFF
TGCGCCAGCAGCTCAACACCCGGGGCCAATGAGCAGTTCTTC
>15|TRBV6-8|TRBJ1-1|.|.
CASSYSPGARAEAFF
TGTGCCAGCAGTTACTCGCCGGGGGCGCGGGCTGAAGCTTTCTTT
>13|TRBV19|TRBJ1-2|.|few
CASTKQSSYGYTF
TGTGCCAGCACCAAGCAGAGTTCGTATGGCTACACCTTC
>13|TRBV4-1|TRBJ2-5|.|.
CASSLTLRETQYF
TGCGCCAGCAGCTTGACCCTGCGGGAGACCCAGTACTTC
>17|TRBV29-1|TRBJ2-1|TRBD2|.
CSVYQREGYSSYNEQFF
TGCAGCGTTTACCAGCGGGAGGGTTATAGCTCCTACAATGAGCAGTTCTTC
>15|TRBV29-1|TRBJ1-4|TRBD1|.
CSVSGQGATNEKLFF
TGCAGCGTTTCAGGACAGGGAGCAACTAATGAAAAACTGTTTTTT
>14|TRBV14|TRBJ1-1|.|.
CASSPIQENTEAFF
TGTGCCAGCAGCCCGATACAAGAGAACACTGAAGCTTTCTTT
>15|TRBV27|TRBJ1-6|.|many
CASRPGGRENSPLHF
TGTGCCAGCAGGCCCGGGGGCAGGGAAAATTCACCCCTCCACTTT
>13|TRBV7-2|TRBJ2-5|.|few
CASSLSLLGTQYF
TGTGCCAGCAGCCTTTCCCTTTTGGGGACCCAGTACTTC
>16|TRBV12-3/TRBV12-4|TRBJ2-3|TRBD1|many
CASSPPEGQGPDTQYF
TGTGCCAGCAGTCCCCCGGAGGGACAGGGACCAGATACGCAGTATTTT
>15|TRBV4-1|TRBJ1-1|TRBD1|.
CASSQETGVNTEAFF
TGCGCCAGCAGCCAAGAGACAGGGGTGAACACTGAAGCTTTCTTT
>16|TRBV6-2/TRBV6-3|TRBJ2-7|TRBD2|few
CASSYSWGLTDYEQYF
TGTGCCAGCAGTTACTCGTGGGGACTAACCGACTACGAGCAGTACTTC
>12|TRBV11-2|TRBJ2-3|.|.
CASSLPRIPQYF
TGTGCCAGCAGCCTCCCCAGGATACCGCAGTATTTT